This is a list of T cell receptor beta chains from one sample in a study of OX40 agonist ivuxolimab in advanced cancers. Profiling relied on immunoSEQ multiplex PCR, and the TCRdb table lists in-frame clones only, not all of them. The table lists 55,000 to 70,000 clones, over 85% of them singletons. The sequencing used CD4+ or CD8+ T cells sorted from blood, collected in a trial of the OX40 agonist ivuxolimab. The receptors shown here come from an adult with an advanced solid tumor such as melanoma, head and neck, liver or kidney cancer. Each CDR3 is given with its conserved first and last residue. Fields, in order: V gene, D gene, clone size, J gene, CDR3 DNA, CDR3 protein. D genes are given only for firm matches. Rows may omit the clone size; those that give it use once, few, many or a size class.

v_call: TRBV7-8
d_call: NA
clone_size: NA
j_call: TRBJ2-7
cdr3_nt: TGTGCCAGCAGCTTCAGGACAGTGGGCCCCTACGAGCAGTACTTC
cdr3_aa: CASSFRTVGPYEQYF

v_call: TRBV5-1
d_call: TRBD1
clone_size: once
j_call: TRBJ2-2
cdr3_nt: TGCGCCAGCAGCTCGTGGGGACAGGGGGCCGGGGAGCTGTTTTTT
cdr3_aa: CASSSWGQGAGELFF

v_call: TRBV5-1
d_call: NA
clone_size: once
j_call: TRBJ1-2
cdr3_nt: TGCGCCAGCAGCTTATCAGGGGAAAGCTATGGCTACACCTTC
cdr3_aa: CASSLSGESYGYTF

v_call: TRBV5-1
d_call: TRBD1
clone_size: NA
j_call: TRBJ1-1
cdr3_nt: TGCGCGAGCGGACAGGGTTCTATGAACACTGAAGCTTTCTTT
cdr3_aa: CASGQGSMNTEAFF

v_call: TRBV29-1
d_call: NA
clone_size: NA
j_call: TRBJ2-7
cdr3_nt: TGCAGCGTTGGGACGGACGGTTACTCCTACGAGCAGTACTTC
cdr3_aa: CSVGTDGYSYEQYF

v_call: TRBV2
d_call: TRBD1
clone_size: NA
j_call: TRBJ1-2
cdr3_nt: TGTGCCAGCACGGTCCGAGACAGGGGGTTATTGGGCTATGGCTACACCTTC
cdr3_aa: CASTVRDRGLLGYGYTF

v_call: TRBV7-2
d_call: NA
clone_size: NA
j_call: TRBJ2-3
cdr3_nt: TGTGCCAGCAGCTTATTTCTATCAGATACGCAGTATTTT
cdr3_aa: CASSLFLSDTQYF

v_call: TRBV2
d_call: TRBD2
clone_size: few
j_call: TRBJ2-7
cdr3_nt: TGTGCCAGCAGTGCGGGGGGGTACGAGCAGTACTTC
cdr3_aa: CASSAGGYEQYF

v_call: TRBV4-1
d_call: NA
clone_size: NA
j_call: TRBJ2-7
cdr3_nt: TGCGCCAGCGAACCCGGACAGTCGCCATCCTACGAGCAGTACTTC
cdr3_aa: CASEPGQSPSYEQYF

v_call: TRBV18
d_call: TRBD2
clone_size: NA
j_call: TRBJ2-2
cdr3_nt: TGTGCCAGCTCACCGGGGCTAGCGGAGCTGAACACCGGGGAGCTGTTTTTT
cdr3_aa: CASSPGLAELNTGELFF

v_call: TRBV29-1
d_call: NA
clone_size: NA
j_call: TRBJ2-7
cdr3_nt: TGCAGCGTTGAGTTGGACGAGCAGTACTTC
cdr3_aa: CSVELDEQYF

v_call: TRBV18
d_call: TRBD1
clone_size: NA
j_call: TRBJ2-6
cdr3_nt: TGTGCCAGCTCATCGCTGGAACAGGGGGCGGCCAACGTCCTGACTTTC
cdr3_aa: CASSSLEQGAANVLTF

v_call: TRBV2
d_call: NA
clone_size: NA
j_call: TRBJ1-2
cdr3_nt: TGTGCCAGCAGTGAAGTAATGGGTGGCTACACCTTC
cdr3_aa: CASSEVMGGYTF

v_call: TRBV10-3
d_call: TRBD2
clone_size: NA
j_call: TRBJ2-7
cdr3_nt: TGTGCCATCAGGCTCACTAGCGGGGGCCACGAGCAGTACTTC
cdr3_aa: CAIRLTSGGHEQYF

v_call: TRBV5-5
d_call: NA
clone_size: NA
j_call: TRBJ2-5
cdr3_nt: TGTGCCAGCATTCGGTTAACAGGAGCGGTCCAAGAGACCCAGTACTTC
cdr3_aa: CASIRLTGAVQETQYF

v_call: TRBV23-1
d_call: NA
clone_size: NA
j_call: TRBJ2-7
cdr3_nt: TGCGCCAGCAGTTTCCAGGCATTCTCCTACGAGCAGTACTTC
cdr3_aa: CASSFQAFSYEQYF

v_call: TRBV7-9
d_call: NA
clone_size: few
j_call: TRBJ1-6
cdr3_nt: TGTGCCAGCAGCCCCATTGGGCAGGGGAATTCACCCCTCCACTTT
cdr3_aa: CASSPIGQGNSPLHF

v_call: TRBV6-6
d_call: TRBD1
clone_size: NA
j_call: TRBJ2-5
cdr3_nt: TGTGCCAGCAGTCAACAGGGGCAGACCCAGTACTTC
cdr3_aa: CASSQQGQTQYF

v_call: TRBV27
d_call: NA
clone_size: NA
j_call: TRBJ1-5
cdr3_nt: TGTGCCAGCAGTTTAAGGTACCGGATCAATCAGCCCCAGCATTTT
cdr3_aa: CASSLRYRINQPQHF

v_call: TRBV7-9
d_call: NA
clone_size: few
j_call: TRBJ2-3
cdr3_nt: TGTGCCAGCAGCTTTAAGGTCGCTATAGCGGTCCGCACAGATACGCAGTATTTT
cdr3_aa: CASSFKVAIAVRTDTQYF

v_call: TRBV6-5
d_call: NA
clone_size: NA
j_call: TRBJ1-1
cdr3_nt: TGTGCCAGCAGTTACTCGGGACAAATGAACACTGAAGCTTTCTTT
cdr3_aa: CASSYSGQMNTEAFF

v_call: TRBV5-4
d_call: TRBD2
clone_size: NA
j_call: TRBJ2-7
cdr3_nt: TGTGCCAGCAGCCCCGTAGCGGGCAGGGACCGCGAGCAGTACTTC
cdr3_aa: CASSPVAGRDREQYF

v_call: TRBV5-6
d_call: TRBD1
clone_size: NA
j_call: TRBJ2-2
cdr3_nt: TGTGCCAGCAGCTGGGACAGCGTGGGGGCCGGGGAGCTGTTTTTT
cdr3_aa: CASSWDSVGAGELFF

v_call: TRBV5-1
d_call: NA
clone_size: NA
j_call: TRBJ1-1
cdr3_nt: TGCGCCAGCAGCTTCGGAGGGTCCGGTAACACTGAAGCTTTCTTT
cdr3_aa: CASSFGGSGNTEAFF

v_call: TRBV10-2
d_call: TRBD1
clone_size: NA
j_call: TRBJ1-1
cdr3_nt: TGCGCCAGCACTGGGACAGGGTTGTCTGAAGCTTTCTTT
cdr3_aa: CASTGTGLSEAFF

v_call: TRBV6-6
d_call: NA
clone_size: NA
j_call: TRBJ2-5
cdr3_nt: TGTGCCAGCAGTTACTCTGGGGGGGGCAGGGAGACCCAGTACTTC
cdr3_aa: CASSYSGGGRETQYF

v_call: TRBV4-1
d_call: TRBD2
clone_size: NA
j_call: TRBJ2-3
cdr3_nt: TGCGCCAGCAGCCAAGTGCTCGGGACTAAATCCCAGCAGTATTTT
cdr3_aa: CASSQVLGTKSQQYF

v_call: TRBV6-5
d_call: NA
clone_size: NA
j_call: TRBJ1-6
cdr3_nt: TGTGCCAGCAGTTACTCTAACGGGTATAATTCACCCCTCCACTTT
cdr3_aa: CASSYSNGYNSPLHF

v_call: TRBV4-1
d_call: TRBD2
clone_size: NA
j_call: TRBJ2-3
cdr3_nt: TGCGCCAGCAGCCAATCTTGGGCTGGCGGGGGAGATACGCAGTATTTT
cdr3_aa: CASSQSWAGGGDTQYF

v_call: TRBV11-2
d_call: NA
clone_size: NA
j_call: TRBJ2-7
cdr3_nt: TGTGCCAGCAGCTTAGTCTCCAGGCCCCAGTACTTC
cdr3_aa: CASSLVSRPQYF

v_call: TRBV2
d_call: NA
clone_size: NA
j_call: TRBJ2-7
cdr3_nt: TGTGCCAGCAGGGCCCCCCGGTCCTACGAGCAGTACTTC
cdr3_aa: CASRAPRSYEQYF

v_call: TRBV4-1
d_call: NA
clone_size: NA
j_call: TRBJ1-1
cdr3_nt: TGCGCCAGCAGCCAAGATGCTCGACGGGGCCCTGAAGCTTTCTTT
cdr3_aa: CASSQDARRGPEAFF

v_call: TRBV2
d_call: NA
clone_size: NA
j_call: TRBJ1-6
cdr3_nt: TGTGCCAGCAAGGACGTTTCACCCCTCCACTTT
cdr3_aa: CASKDVSPLHF

v_call: TRBV6-1
d_call: NA
clone_size: once
j_call: TRBJ1-2
cdr3_nt: TGTGCCAGCACCTTCTATGGCTACACCTTC
cdr3_aa: CASTFYGYTF

v_call: TRBV6-5
d_call: NA
clone_size: once
j_call: TRBJ2-1
cdr3_nt: TGTGCCAGCAGTTACGATCGGGGAAACAATGAGCAGTTCTTC
cdr3_aa: CASSYDRGNNEQFF

v_call: TRBV12-5
d_call: NA
clone_size: NA
j_call: TRBJ1-6
cdr3_nt: TGTGCTAGTGGCCATACAGGAACTAGCTCCTATAATTCACCCCTCCACTTT
cdr3_aa: CASGHTGTSSYNSPLHF

v_call: TRBV7-7
d_call: NA
clone_size: NA
j_call: TRBJ2-1
cdr3_nt: TGTGCCAGCAGCTCCGGACAGCTCGATGAGCAGTTCTTC
cdr3_aa: CASSSGQLDEQFF

v_call: TRBV6-1
d_call: TRBD1
clone_size: few
j_call: TRBJ1-6
cdr3_nt: TGTGCCAGCAACAGGGGCTATAATTCACCCCTCCACTTT
cdr3_aa: CASNRGYNSPLHF

v_call: TRBV14
d_call: TRBD1
clone_size: NA
j_call: TRBJ1-4
cdr3_nt: TGTGCCAGCAGCCGACAGGGGATATATGAAAAACTGTTTTTT
cdr3_aa: CASSRQGIYEKLFF

v_call: TRBV7-2
d_call: NA
clone_size: NA
j_call: TRBJ2-7
cdr3_nt: TGTGCCAGCAGCGGGGGGGCCCGGGACACCTTCTACGAGCAGTACTTC
cdr3_aa: CASSGGARDTFYEQYF

v_call: TRBV5-1
d_call: TRBD1
clone_size: NA
j_call: TRBJ1-2
cdr3_nt: TGCGCCAGCACGACCGGGACAGGGTTTAACTATGGCTACACCTTC
cdr3_aa: CASTTGTGFNYGYTF

v_call: TRBV21-1
d_call: NA
clone_size: NA
j_call: TRBJ1-2
cdr3_nt: TGTGCCAGCAATGCGGCACATACTAACTATGGCTACACCTTC
cdr3_aa: CASNAAHTNYGYTF

v_call: TRBV21-1
d_call: NA
clone_size: few
j_call: TRBJ2-5
cdr3_nt: TGTGCCAGCATAAAGGCGCGGGGGGGGCAAGAGACCCAGTACTTC
cdr3_aa: CASIKARGGQETQYF